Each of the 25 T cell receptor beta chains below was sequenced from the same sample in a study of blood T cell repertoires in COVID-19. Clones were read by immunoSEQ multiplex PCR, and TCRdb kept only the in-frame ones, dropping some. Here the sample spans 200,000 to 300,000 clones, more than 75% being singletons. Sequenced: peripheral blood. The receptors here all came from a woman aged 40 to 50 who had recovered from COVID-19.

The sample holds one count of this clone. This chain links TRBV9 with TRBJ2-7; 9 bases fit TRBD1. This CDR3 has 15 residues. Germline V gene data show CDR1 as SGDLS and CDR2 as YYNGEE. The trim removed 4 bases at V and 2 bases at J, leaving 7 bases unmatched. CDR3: CASSPRTGAAYEQYF. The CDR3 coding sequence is TGTGCCAGCAGCCCGCGGACAGGGGCGGCCTACGAGCAGTACTTC.

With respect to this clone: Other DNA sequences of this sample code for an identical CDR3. The CDR3: CASSIGTANQPQHF. The CDR3 DNA sequence: TGTGCCAGTAGTATTGGGACAGCCAATCAGCCCCAGCATTTT. This sequence joins TRBV19 and TRBJ1-5; 7 nucleotides align to TRBD1. CDR1 LNHDA and CDR2 SQIVND come from the germline V gene (reference sequence). The CDR3 has 14 amino acids. With V trimmed by 3 bases and J by 3 bases, 2 bases remained unmatched.

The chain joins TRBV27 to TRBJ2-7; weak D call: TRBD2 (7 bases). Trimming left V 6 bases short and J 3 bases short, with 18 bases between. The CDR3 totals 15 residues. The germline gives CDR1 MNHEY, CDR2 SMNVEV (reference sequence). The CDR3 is CASSLGGGRSYEQYF. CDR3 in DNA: TGTGCCAGCAGCTTAGGGGGGGGACGAAGCTACGAGCAGTACTTC.

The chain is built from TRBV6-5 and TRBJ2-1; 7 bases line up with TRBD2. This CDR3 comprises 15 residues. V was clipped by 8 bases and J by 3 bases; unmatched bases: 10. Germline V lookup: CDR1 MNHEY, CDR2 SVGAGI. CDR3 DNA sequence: TGTGCCAGCCGGGGCCTAGCGGACAACTACAATGAGCAGTTCTTC. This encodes CASRGLADNYNEQFF.

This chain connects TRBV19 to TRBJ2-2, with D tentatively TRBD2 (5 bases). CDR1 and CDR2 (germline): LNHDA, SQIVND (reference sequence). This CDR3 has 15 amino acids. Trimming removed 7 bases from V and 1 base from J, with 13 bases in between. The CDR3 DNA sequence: TGTGCCAGTACCCCCGGAGGCGGGAACACCGGGGAGCTGTTTTTT. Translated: CASTPGGGNTGELFF. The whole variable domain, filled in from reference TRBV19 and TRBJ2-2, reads DGGITQSPKYLFRKEGQNVTLSCEQNLNHDAMYWYRQDPGQGLRLIYYSQIVNDFQKGDIAEGYSVSREKKESFPLTVTSAQKNPTAFYLCASTPGGGNTGELFFGEGSRLTVL.

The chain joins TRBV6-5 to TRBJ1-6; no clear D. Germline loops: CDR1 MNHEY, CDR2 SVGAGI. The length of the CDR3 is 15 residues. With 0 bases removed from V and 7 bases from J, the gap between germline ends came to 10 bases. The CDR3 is CASSYSAERNSPLHF. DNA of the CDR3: TGTGCCAGCAGTTACTCGGCAGAACGCAATTCACCCCTCCACTTT.

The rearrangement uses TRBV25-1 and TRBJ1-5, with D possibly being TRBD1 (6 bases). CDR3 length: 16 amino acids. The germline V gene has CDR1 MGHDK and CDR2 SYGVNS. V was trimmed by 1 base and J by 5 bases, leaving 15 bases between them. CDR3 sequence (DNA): TGTGCCAGCAGTGAATCAAGGAACAGGGCCGATCAGCCCCAGCATTTT. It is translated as CASSESRNRADQPQHF.

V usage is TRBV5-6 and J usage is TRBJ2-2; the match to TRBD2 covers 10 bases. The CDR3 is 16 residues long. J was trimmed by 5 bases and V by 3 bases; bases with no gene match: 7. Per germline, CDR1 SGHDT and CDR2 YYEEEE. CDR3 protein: CASSSLAGVATGELFF. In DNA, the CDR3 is TGTGCCAGCAGCTCCCTAGCGGGAGTGGCGACCGGGGAGCTGTTTTTT.

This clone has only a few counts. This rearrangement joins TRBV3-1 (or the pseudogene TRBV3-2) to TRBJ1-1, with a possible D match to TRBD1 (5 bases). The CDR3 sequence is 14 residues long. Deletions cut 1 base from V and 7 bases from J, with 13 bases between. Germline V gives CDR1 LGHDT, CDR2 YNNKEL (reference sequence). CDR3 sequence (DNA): TGTGCCAGCAGCCAAGGGTGGGCGGGGGGTGAAGCTTTCTTT. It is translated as CASSQGWAGGEAFF.

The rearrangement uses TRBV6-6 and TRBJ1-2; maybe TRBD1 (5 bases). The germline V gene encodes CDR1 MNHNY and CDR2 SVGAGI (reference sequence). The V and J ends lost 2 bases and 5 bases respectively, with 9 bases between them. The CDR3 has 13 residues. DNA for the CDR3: TGTGCCAGCAGTTACGGCAGGGCATATGGCTACACCTTC. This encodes CASSYGRAYGYTF.

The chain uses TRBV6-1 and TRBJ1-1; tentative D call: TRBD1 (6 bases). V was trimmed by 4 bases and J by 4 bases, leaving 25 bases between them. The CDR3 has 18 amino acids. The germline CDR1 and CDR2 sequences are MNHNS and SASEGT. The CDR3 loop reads CASSAALGHTMSGTEAFF. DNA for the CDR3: TGTGCCAGCAGTGCGGCATTGGGACATACCATGAGTGGCACTGAAGCTTTCTTT.

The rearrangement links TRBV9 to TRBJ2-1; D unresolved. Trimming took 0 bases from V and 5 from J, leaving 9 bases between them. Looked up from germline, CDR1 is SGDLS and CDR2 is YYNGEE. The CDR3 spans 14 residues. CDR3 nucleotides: TGTGCCAGCAGCGTAGGAGCGACCGACAATGAGCAGTTCTTC. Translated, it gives CASSVGATDNEQFF.

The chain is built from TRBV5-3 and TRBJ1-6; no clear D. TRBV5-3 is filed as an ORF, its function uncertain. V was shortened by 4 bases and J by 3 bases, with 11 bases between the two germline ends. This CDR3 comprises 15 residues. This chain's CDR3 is CARSGPGVYNSPLHF. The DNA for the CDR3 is TGTGCCAGAAGCGGACCCGGGGTCTATAATTCACCCCTCCACTTT.

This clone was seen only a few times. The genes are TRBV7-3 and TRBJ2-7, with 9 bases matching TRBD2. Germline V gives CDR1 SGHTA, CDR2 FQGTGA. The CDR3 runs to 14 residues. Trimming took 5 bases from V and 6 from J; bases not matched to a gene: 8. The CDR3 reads CASSTGLAGSEQYF. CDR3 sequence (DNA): TGTGCCAGCAGCACCGGGCTAGCGGGATCCGAGCAGTACTTC.

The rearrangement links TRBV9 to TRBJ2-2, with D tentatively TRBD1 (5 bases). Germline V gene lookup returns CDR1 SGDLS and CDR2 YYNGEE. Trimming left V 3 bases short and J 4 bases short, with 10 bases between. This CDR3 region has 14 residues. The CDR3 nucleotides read TGTGCCAGCAGCGCGGACACCGCCACCGGGGAGCTGTTTTTT. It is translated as CASSADTATGELFF.

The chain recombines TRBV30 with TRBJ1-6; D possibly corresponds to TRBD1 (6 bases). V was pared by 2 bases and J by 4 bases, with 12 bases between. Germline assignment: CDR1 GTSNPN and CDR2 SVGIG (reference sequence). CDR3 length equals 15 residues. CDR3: CAWSNPDRYNSPLHF. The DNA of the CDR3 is TGTGCCTGGAGTAACCCGGACAGATATAATTCACCCCTCCACTTT.

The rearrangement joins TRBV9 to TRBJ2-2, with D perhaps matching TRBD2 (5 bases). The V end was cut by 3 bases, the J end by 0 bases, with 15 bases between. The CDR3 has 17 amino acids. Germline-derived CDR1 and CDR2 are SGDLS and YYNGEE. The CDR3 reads CASSDQNSVSNTGELFF. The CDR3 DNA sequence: TGTGCCAGCAGCGACCAAAATAGCGTCTCGAACACCGGGGAGCTGTTTTTT.

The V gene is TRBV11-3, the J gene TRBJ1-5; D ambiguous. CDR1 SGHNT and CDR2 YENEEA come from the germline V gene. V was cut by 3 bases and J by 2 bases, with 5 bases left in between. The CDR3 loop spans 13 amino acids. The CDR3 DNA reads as TGTGCCAGCAGCTTCCGGGGCAATCAGCCCCAGCATTTT. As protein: CASSFRGNQPQHF.

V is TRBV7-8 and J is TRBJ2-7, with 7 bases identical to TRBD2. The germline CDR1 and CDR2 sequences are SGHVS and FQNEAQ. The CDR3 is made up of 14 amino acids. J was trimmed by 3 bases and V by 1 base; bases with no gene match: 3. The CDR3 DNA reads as TGTGCCAGCAGCTTAGGGGGGGGAAGCTACGAGCAGTACTTC. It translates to CASSLGGGSYEQYF. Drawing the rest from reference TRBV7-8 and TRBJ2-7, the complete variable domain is GAGVSQSPRYKVAKRGQDVALRCDPISGHVSLFWYQQALGQGPEFLTYFQNEAQLDKSGLPSDRFFAERPEGSVSTLKIQRTQQEDSAVYLCASSLGGGSYEQYFGPGTRLTVT.

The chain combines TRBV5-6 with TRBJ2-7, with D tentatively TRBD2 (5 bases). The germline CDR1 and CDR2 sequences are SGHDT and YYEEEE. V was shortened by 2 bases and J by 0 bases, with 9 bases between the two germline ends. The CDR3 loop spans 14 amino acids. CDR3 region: CASSFLGSSYEQYV. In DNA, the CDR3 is TGTGCCAGCAGCTTTTTGGGGAGCTCCTACGAGCAGTACGTC.

The CDR3 loop is CASSDQRRGQERYEQYF. The CDR3 nucleotides are TGTGCCAGCAGCGATCAAAGGAGAGGACAGGAAAGGTACGAGCAGTACTTC. The chain has TRBV5-4 and TRBJ2-7; 7 nucleotides align to TRBD1. From germline, CDR1 is SGHNT and CDR2 YYREEE (reference sequence). This CDR3 has 17 residues. V lost 4 bases to trimming and J lost 4 bases; unmatched junction nucleotides: 17.

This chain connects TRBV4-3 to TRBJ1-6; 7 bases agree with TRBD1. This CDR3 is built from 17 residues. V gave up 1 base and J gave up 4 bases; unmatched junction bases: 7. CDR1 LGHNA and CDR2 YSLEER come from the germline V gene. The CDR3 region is CASSQGGAGGYNSPLHF. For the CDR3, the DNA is TGCGCCAGCAGCCAAGGCGGGGCAGGGGGGTATAATTCACCCCTCCACTTT.

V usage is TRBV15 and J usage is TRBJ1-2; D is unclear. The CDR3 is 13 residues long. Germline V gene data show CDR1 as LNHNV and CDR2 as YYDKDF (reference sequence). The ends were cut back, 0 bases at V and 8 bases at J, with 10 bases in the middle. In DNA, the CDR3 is TGTGCCACCAGCAGAGAGCCCCGGGAGGGCTACACCTTC. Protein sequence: CATSREPREGYTF.

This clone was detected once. The CDR3 DNA is TGTGCCAGTAGTCGCCGGGGACAAATCCAAGAGACCCAGTACTTC. Its translation: CASSRRGQIQETQYF. The J gene is TRBJ2-5, the V gene TRBV19, with D perhaps TRBD1 (6 bases). Per the germline V gene, CDR1 is LNHDA and CDR2 is SQIVND (reference sequence). Trimming stripped 5 bases from V and 1 base from J, with 14 bases between. The CDR3 covers 15 residues.

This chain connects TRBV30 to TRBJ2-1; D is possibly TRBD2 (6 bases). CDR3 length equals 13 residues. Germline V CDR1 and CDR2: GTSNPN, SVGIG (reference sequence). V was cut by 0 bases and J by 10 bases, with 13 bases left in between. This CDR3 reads CAWSVRREREQFF. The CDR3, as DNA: TGTGCCTGGAGTGTACGGAGGGAGCGGGAGCAGTTCTTC.